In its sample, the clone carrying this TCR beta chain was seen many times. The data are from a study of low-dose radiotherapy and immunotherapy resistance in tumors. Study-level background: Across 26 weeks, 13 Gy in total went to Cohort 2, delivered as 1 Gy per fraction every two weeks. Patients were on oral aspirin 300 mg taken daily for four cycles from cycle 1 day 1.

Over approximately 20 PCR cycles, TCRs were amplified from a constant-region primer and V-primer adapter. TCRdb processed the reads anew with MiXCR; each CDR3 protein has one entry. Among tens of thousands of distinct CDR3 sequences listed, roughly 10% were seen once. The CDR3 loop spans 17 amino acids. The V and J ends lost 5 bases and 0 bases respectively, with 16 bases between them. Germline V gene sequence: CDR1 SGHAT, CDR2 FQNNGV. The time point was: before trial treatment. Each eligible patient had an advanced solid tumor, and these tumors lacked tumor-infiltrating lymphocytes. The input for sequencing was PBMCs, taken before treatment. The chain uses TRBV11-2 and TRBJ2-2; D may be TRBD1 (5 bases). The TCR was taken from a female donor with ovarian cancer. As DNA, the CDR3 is TGTGCCAGCAGCCCCCGGCTGACAGACGCGAACACCGGGGAGCTGTTTTTT. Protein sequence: CASSPRLTDANTGELFF.